Detailed here is one T cell receptor beta chain. This clonotype appeared a single time. Its cognate antigen has yet to be identified. Compared with germline, one end of the junction differs, possibly owing to a read error. The CDR3 holds 18 amino acids from the cysteine to the phenylalanine. Of all the DNA, just the CDR3 is kept, 54 bases in frame from base 1. From the germline V gene (reference sequence), CDR1 is MNHEY and CDR2 is SMNVEV. Donors were 40 or so systemically healthy Caucasian individuals from Russia aged roughly 6 to 90 years. Ten milliliters of peripheral blood were collected from each donor into EDTA-treated Vacutainer tubes. Ficoll-Paque density-gradient centrifugation was used to isolate PBMCs, with at least 6 million obtained per sample. Total RNA, at least 6 micrograms per sample, was extracted from PBMCs with Trizol reagent. The percentages of naive CD45RAhigh/CD27high T cells were determined by flow cytometry on a PBMC aliquot from every donor.

Receptor amplification or capture employed 5' RACE. TCRdb names Illumina HiSeq 2500 as the instrument used. The second PCR ran for about 6 to 11 cycles and used a J-beta primer mix along with a sample-barcoded 5' primer. Each TCR beta cDNA molecule received a unique molecular identifier from a template-switch 5' adaptor carrying 12 random nucleotides. Each sample yielded at least 2.5 million CDR3-containing paired-end reads. First-strand cDNA synthesis was performed from all RNA using the Mint cDNA synthesis kit, with priming by a TRBC-specific oligonucleotide. After uracil-DNA glycosylase treatment, a first 18-cycle PCR used universal primers M1SS and BC2_uni_R on all cDNA. In the paper's pipeline: Each sample was normalized by randomly selecting 1 million high-quality reads, each carrying a distinct molecular identifier. Instead of being binned into consensus sequences, reads that shared molecular identifiers were thrown out. MiTCR, run with a Q25 quality threshold and the strictest error-elimination algorithm, handled CDR3 identification, clonotype clustering and error correction. Lower-bound total TCR beta diversity was estimated with a nonparametric unseen species model using Euler transformation. TCRdb handled the public reads itself, with Q25 trimming in fastp and clone calling in MiXCR, and kept productive beta chains. Rows with a matching CDR3 protein are joined into one entry that keeps the most common DNA and genes. The V and J calls were determined by TCRdb, not by the authors. The sample table shows about 780,000 distinct CDR3 sequences, and about 45% are seen once. The top ten hold over 15% of the sample.

The data belong to a study of blood T cells in healthy people across ages (dated by TCRdb to 2015 to 2017). Turning to the overall study: Template switching captured roughly one uniquely barcoded TCR beta cDNA molecule per two T cells in model experiments. Using the same blood draw, the study looked at two additional independent replicas of 1 million unique cDNA reads for two donors, one aged 18 to 30 and the other aged 80 or older. The donors were split into four age groups: young (average about 15 years), middle-aged (roughly 42), aged (over 55) and long-lived (roughly 86). To track age-related changes in TCR beta repertoire diversity, the study relied on deep sequencing normalized with unique cDNA molecular identifiers. Donors of different ages were randomly distributed across sequencing lanes to avoid experimental bias.

The research as a whole found: Estimates of total diversity based on one million sequenced T cells were regarded as lower bounds and as underestimates. There was a strong correlation between observed TCR beta diversity and the percentage of naive T cells measured by flow cytometry. Compared with the aged group, the long-lived group had more naive CD4+ T cells, fewer expanded clones and increased TCR diversity, a pattern suggesting age selection. Bulk unsorted PBMC profiling prevented conclusive comparison of naive and antigen-experienced compartments. As age increased, observed TCR beta diversity per million T cells dropped in a roughly linear way, and a significant reduction was already evident by age about 40. The CMV infection status of donors was not known, potentially confounding age-related changes in expanded clonotypes.

The chain is made from TRBV27 and TRBJ2-2; TRBD2 aligns with 8 central bases. The TCR originated in an elderly man in good health. Sequenced: blood. The DNA is TGTGCCAACAGTTTATCGAGGGTAGCGGGACCGAACACCGGGGAGCTGTTTTTT. It codes for CANSLSRVAGPNTGELFF.